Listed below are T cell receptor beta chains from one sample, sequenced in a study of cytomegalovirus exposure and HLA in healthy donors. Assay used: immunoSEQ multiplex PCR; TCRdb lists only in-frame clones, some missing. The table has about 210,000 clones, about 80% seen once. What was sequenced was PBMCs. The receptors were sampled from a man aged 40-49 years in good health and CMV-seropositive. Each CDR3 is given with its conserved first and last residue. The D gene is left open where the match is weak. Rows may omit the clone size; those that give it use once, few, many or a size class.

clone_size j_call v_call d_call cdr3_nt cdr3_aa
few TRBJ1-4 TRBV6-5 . TGTGCCAGCAGTTACTCTGGGAGAGCTAATGAAAAACTGTTTTTT CASSYSGRANEKLFF
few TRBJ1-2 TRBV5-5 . TGTGCCAGCAGCTTGGAAGGAGCTCCTGCTAGGGGCTACACCTTC CASSLEGAPARGYTF
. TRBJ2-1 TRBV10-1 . TGCGCCAGCAGTGAAAATCTCTACAATGAGCAGTTCTTC CASSENLYNEQFF
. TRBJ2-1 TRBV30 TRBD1 TGTGCCCGGGACAGGGATTACAATGAGCAGTTCTTC CARDRDYNEQFF
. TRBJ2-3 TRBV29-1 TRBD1 TGCAGCGTTGGGCCCCCTTCAGGGGGACGGGTAACAGGGATAGCAGATACGCAGTATTTT CSVGPPSGGRVTGIADTQYF
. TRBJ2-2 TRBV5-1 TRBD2 TGCGCCAGCAGCTTGGTTCTAGCGGGAGCTGGCGGGGAGCTGTTTTTT CASSLVLAGAGGELFF
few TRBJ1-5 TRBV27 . TGTGCCAGCAGTGCGTCGGGTAATCAGCCCCAGCATTTT CASSASGNQPQHF
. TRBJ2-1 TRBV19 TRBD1 TGTGCCAGTAGGGACAGGGGGCTCGGTGAGCAGTTCTTC CASRDRGLGEQFF
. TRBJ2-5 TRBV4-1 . TGCGCCAGCAGCCAAGATATTAGCTTGGGAGAGACCCAGTACTTC CASSQDISLGETQYF
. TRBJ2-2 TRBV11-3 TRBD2 TGTGCCAGCAGCTTAGCGGGAGGACGGACCGGGGAGCTGTTTTTT CASSLAGGRTGELFF
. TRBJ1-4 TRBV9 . TGTGCCAGCAGCGCCCAGGACATTTGGAATGAAAAACTGTTTTTT CASSAQDIWNEKLFF
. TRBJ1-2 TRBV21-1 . TGTGCCAGCAGCACCGAAGACTACTATGGCTACACCTTC CASSTEDYYGYTF
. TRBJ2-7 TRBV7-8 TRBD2 TGTGCCAGCAGCTTCCGGGGGGGAAGGAACGAGCAGTACTTC CASSFRGGRNEQYF
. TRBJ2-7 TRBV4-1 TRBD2 TGCGCCAGCCGGACCGGACTAGGTAGTTACGAGCAGTACTTC CASRTGLGSYEQYF
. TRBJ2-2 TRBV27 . TGTGCCAGCAGTCGCCAGGGCGGGGAGCTGTTTTTT CASSRQGGELFF
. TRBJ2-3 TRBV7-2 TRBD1 TGTGCCAGCAGCTTAGGGGCAGGGGGTACCGGGGATACGCAGTATTTT CASSLGAGGTGDTQYF
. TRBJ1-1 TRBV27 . TGTGCCAGCAGTTTATACCCAGGGGCGGGCACTGAAGCTTTCTTT CASSLYPGAGTEAFF